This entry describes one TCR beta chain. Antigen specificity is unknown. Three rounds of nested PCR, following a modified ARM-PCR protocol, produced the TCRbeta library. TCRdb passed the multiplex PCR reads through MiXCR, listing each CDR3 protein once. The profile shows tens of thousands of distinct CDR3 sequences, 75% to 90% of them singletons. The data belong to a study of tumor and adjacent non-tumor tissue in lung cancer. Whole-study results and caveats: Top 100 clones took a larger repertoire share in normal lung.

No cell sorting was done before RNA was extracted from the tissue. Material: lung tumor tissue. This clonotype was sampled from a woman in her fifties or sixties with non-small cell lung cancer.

The CDR3 reads CASSSGRWNSPLHF. DNA of the CDR3: TGTGCCAGCAGCTCAGGACGGTGGAATTCACCCCTCCACTTT. J is TRBJ1-6 and V is TRBV7-2, with D hard to call. The V end was cut by 4 bases, the J end by 7 bases, with 11 bases between. The CDR3 extends over 14 amino acids. Germline CDR1 reads SGHTA; CDR2 reads FQGNSA. Supplemented by reference TRBV7-2 and TRBJ1-6, the full variable domain reads GAGVSQSPSNKVTEKGKDVELRCDPISGHTALYWYRQSLGQGLEFLIYFQGNSAPDKSGLPSDRFSAERTGGSVSTLTIQRTQQEDSAVYLCASSSGRWNSPLHFGNGTRLTVT.